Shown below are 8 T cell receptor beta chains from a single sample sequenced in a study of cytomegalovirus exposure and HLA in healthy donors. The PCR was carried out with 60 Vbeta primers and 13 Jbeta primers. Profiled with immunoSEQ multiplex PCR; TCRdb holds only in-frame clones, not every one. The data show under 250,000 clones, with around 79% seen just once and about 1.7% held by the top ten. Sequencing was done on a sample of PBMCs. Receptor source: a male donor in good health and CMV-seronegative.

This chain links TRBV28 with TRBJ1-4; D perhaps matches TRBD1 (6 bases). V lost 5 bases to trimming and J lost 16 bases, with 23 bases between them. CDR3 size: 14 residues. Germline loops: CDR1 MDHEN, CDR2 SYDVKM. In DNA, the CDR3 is TGTGCCAGCAGTCCCCTCCTGGACAGCGTTTATCGGTTTTTT. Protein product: CASSPLLDSVYRFF.

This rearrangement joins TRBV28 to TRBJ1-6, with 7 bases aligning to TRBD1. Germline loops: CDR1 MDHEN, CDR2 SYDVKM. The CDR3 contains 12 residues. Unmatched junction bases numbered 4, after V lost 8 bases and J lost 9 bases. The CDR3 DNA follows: TGTGCCAGCTTTACAGGGGCTTCACCCCTCCACTTT. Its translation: CASFTGASPLHF.

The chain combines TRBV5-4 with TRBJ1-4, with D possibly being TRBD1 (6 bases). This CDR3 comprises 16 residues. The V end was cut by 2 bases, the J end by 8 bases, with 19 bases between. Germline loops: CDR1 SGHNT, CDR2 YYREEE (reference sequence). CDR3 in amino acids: CASSLGGGSLEEKLFF. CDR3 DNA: TGTGCCAGCAGCTTAGGGGGGGGAAGTCTGGAGGAAAAACTGTTTTTT.

The CDR3 sequence is CASSFTNSGNTIYF. In nucleotides, the CDR3 is TGTGCCAGCAGTTTTACAAATTCTGGAAACACCATATATTTT. The chain uses TRBV28 and TRBJ1-3, with D unresolved. The CDR3 totals 14 residues. V was pared by 3 bases and J by 1 base, with 7 bases between. CDR1 MDHEN and CDR2 SYDVKM come from the germline V gene.

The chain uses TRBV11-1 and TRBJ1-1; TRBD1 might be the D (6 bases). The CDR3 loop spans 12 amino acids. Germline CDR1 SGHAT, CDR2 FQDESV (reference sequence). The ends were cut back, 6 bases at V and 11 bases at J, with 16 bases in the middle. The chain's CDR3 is CASSWDTQEAFF. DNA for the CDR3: TGTGCCAGCAGTTGGGACACCCAGGAGGCTTTCTTT. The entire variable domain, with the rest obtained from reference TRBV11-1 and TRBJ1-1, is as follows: EAEVAQSPRYKITEKSQAVAFWCDPISGHATLYWYRQILGQGPELLVQFQDESVVDDSQLPKDRFSAERLKGVDSTLKIQPAELGDSAMYLCASSWDTQEAFFGQGTRLTVV.

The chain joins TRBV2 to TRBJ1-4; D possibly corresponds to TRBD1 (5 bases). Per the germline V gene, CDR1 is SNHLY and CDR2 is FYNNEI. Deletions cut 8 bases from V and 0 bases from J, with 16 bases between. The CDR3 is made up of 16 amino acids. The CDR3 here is CASGRRGLSTNEKLFF. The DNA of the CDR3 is TGTGCCAGCGGGCGAAGGGGCCTATCAACTAATGAAAAACTGTTTTTT.

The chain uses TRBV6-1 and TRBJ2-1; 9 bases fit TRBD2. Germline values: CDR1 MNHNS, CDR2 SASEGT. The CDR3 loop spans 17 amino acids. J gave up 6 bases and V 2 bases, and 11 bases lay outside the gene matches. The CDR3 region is CASSEKIASGIGNEQFF. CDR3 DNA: TGTGCCAGCAGTGAAAAAATCGCTAGCGGGATAGGCAATGAGCAGTTCTTC.

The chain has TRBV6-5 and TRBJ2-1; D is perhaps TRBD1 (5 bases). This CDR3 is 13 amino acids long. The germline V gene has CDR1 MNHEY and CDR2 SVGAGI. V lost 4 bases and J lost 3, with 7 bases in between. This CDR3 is CASSSQDYNEQFF. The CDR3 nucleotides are TGTGCCAGCAGTTCACAGGACTACAATGAGCAGTTCTTC.